This T cell receptor (beta chain) was captured by sequencing in a study of cytomegalovirus exposure and HLA in healthy donors. Generated by immunoSEQ multiplex PCR, the TCRdb table keeps only in-frame clones and is missing some. Found here are around 150,000 clones, 75% to 90% of them singletons; the top ten hold around 2%. Per germline, CDR1 MNHNY and CDR2 SVGAGI (reference sequence). This CDR3 has 15 residues. V lost 7 bases and J lost 5, with 18 bases in between. Sequencing used PBMCs. This TCR came from a woman aged 18-30 years in good health and CMV-seronegative. V usage is TRBV6-6 and J usage is TRBJ1-5; TRBD1 might be the D (5 bases). CDR3 sequence reads: CASNDRGGMDQPQHF. CDR3 nucleotides: TGTGCCAGCAACGACCGGGGGGGGATGGATCAGCCCCAGCATTTT.